This T cell receptor (beta chain) was captured by sequencing in a study of T cell responses to AZD1222 COVID-19 vaccine. Study outcomes and limitations: Increased Spike-specific TCR breadth and depth were observed after two AZD1222 doses.

The assay was immunoSEQ multiplex PCR, and TCRdb's table has in-frame clones only and misses some. The table includes approximately 190,000 clones, 80% to 95% detected once. Germline CDR1 reads SGHDN; CDR2 reads FVKESK. V shed 3 bases and J 9 bases; nucleotides not matched to a gene: 13. The CDR3 is made up of 15 amino acids. Regarding this clone: The target antigen is unknown.

The sample here was peripheral blood, taken on day 0 of AZD1222 vaccination. This chain connects TRBV14 to TRBJ2-7; 8 nucleotides line up with TRBD1. This clonotype originated in an adult in good health. CDR3 region: CASSQTGTGHTSQYF. CDR3 coding DNA: TGTGCCAGCAGCCAGACCGGGACAGGCCATACGTCGCAGTACTTC.